This entry is about one T cell receptor beta chain. This clone's antigen is unknown. No clone much larger than this one lies a single base away; base qualities are absent. The library was obtained by the immunoSEQ multiplex PCR assay. TCRdb carries this immuneACCESS record with in-frame sequences only. Its versions omit some clonotypes, under half of them owing to an unresolved V gene in the studies checked, with the rest unexplained. The sample table holds roughly 69,000 clones, of which nearly 98% were seen once. More than 0.25% of the sample goes to the ten largest clones. V is clipped by 6 bases and J by 0 bases, and the sequence between their germline boundaries is 11 bases long. Sequences MDHEN (CDR1) and SYDVKM (CDR2) are obtained from the germline V gene. The CDR3 runs 14 amino acids, cysteine and phenylalanine included. Only CDR3 DNA is held: 42 bases, read in frame from base 1. This specimen comes from a study of technical replicates of blood from a handful of donors (dated by TCRdb to 2016 to 2017).

Sequenced: T cells isolated from PBMCs. Recombination connected TRBV28 to TRBJ1-1, with a tentative D gene TRBD1 over 6 matching bases. This clonotype was sampled from a human donor in good health. DNA sequence: TGTGCCAGCAGGGGAGGGACAATGAACACTGAAGCTTTCTTT. It translates to CASRGGTMNTEAFF.